The clone carrying this TCR beta chain was recorded only once. This entry is derived from a study of blood T cell repertoires in COVID-19. Study summary: Some COVID-19 samples were acute and others convalescent; all came from the United States, Italy and Spain.

The CDR3 runs to 13 residues. Germline V lookup: CDR1 LNHDA, CDR2 SQIVND (reference sequence). V lost 6 bases and J lost 8, with 11 bases in between. Authors' processing steps: Nucleated cell counts were estimated from reference gene primer amplification. TCRdb's table, derived via immunoSEQ multiplex PCR, lists solely in-frame clones and lacks some. Clone size and the V and J calls come from that table; the DNA yielded D and trimming. The data hold more than 300,000 clones, with approximately 88% observed a single time. The TCR was taken from a young woman with COVID-19, enrolled during active disease. J is TRBJ1-6 and V is TRBV19; D is ambiguous. The sequenced sample consisted of peripheral blood. The CDR3 DNA sequence: TGTGCCAGTAGATGGGGAGCGGATTCACCCCTCCACTTT. Its protein product is CASRWGADSPLHF.